The rows below give T cell receptor beta chains drawn from one sample of a study of OX40 agonist ivuxolimab in advanced cancers. Data came from immunoSEQ multiplex PCR; TCRdb stores just in-frame clones and leaves some out. The sample holds 30,000 to 40,000 clones, about four fifths seen once. Here the sequenced sample was CD4+ or CD8+ T cells sorted from blood, taken in a trial of the OX40 agonist ivuxolimab. The receptors shown here come from an adult with an advanced solid tumor such as melanoma, head and neck, liver or kidney cancer. Each CDR3 is given without its conserved first and last residue.

TRBV27	TRBJ1-3	ASSLDSSRNTIY
TRBV6-6	TRBJ1-1	ASSDPLSTEAF
TRBV7-8	TRBJ2-1	ASSRDRGPGEQF
TRBV19	TRBJ1-5	ASMGQSYQPQH
TRBV20-1	TRBJ2-1	SARYSWEQF
TRBV6-1	TRBJ2-2	ASIRTGRIGELF
TRBV2	TRBJ2-3	ASSGGGLHEDTQY
TRBV5-1	TRBJ1-4	ASSGAGGIEKLF
TRBV10-3	TRBJ1-1	AISPTGDMNTEAF
TRBV6-1	TRBJ1-1	ASSLTVNTEAF
TRBV7-8	TRBJ2-4	ASSPEGADRAKNIQY
TRBV10-2	TRBJ1-5	ASSGADRGYNQPQH
TRBV18	TRBJ2-7	ASSDRTGTPYEQY
TRBV21-1	TRBJ2-7	ASSIRQGASEQY
TRBV7-8	TRBJ1-1	ASSSIQGEVEAF
TRBV14	TRBJ1-1	ASSQATGVWEAF
TRBV10-1	TRBJ1-4	ASSGGLGEKLF
TRBV10-3	TRBJ2-3	AISELGTSTDTQY
TRBV7-8	TRBJ1-2	ASSLGGQGKGYT
TRBV7-8	TRBJ1-4	ASSGTATNEKLF
TRBV5-6	TRBJ1-2	ASSLGGGVGGYT
TRBV11-3	TRBJ2-2	ASSSPGTGDTGELF